The clone carrying this TCR beta chain showed up just a few times. Antigen unknown. The data derive from a study of CD8 T cell repertoires and HIV-1 epitope variants. Study at large: T cells were cultured for roughly ten days with cytokines added on days 3 and 7.

Libraries were prepared by immunoSEQ multiplex PCR; TCRdb keeps only in-frame clonotypes and omits some of them. The sample holds 6,000 to 8,000 clones; roughly 61% are singletons and the top ten take around 40%. The sequence came from a male donor with HIV. Sequenced: cultured CD8+ T cells derived from PBMCs.

The CDR3 sequence: CASSLGTGAYGYTF. In DNA form, the CDR3 reads TGCGCCAGCAGCTTGGGGACAGGGGCCTATGGCTACACCTTC. The V and J genes are TRBV5-1 and TRBJ1-2; 9 bases match TRBD1. Unmatched junction bases numbered 1, after V lost 0 bases and J lost 4 bases. CDR1 and CDR2 from the germline V gene are SGHRS and YFSETQ. The CDR3 totals 14 residues.